This T cell receptor (beta chain) was documented in a study of cytomegalovirus exposure and HLA in healthy donors. Turning to the study itself: Caucasian-associated ancestry cluster membership applied to under 85% of a few hundred genotyped donors. Study-wide points: The listing of 150 to 200 TCR beta chains classed them as cytomegalovirus-associated. About 87% or about 30% of the time was how often most TCR beta V segments were productive, according to an earlier analysis. Testing in vitro showed a few CMV-associated chains specific for CMV antigens.

The CDR3 is made up of 15 amino acids. The V and J ends lost 0 bases and 3 bases respectively, with 12 bases between them. Germline CDR1 and CDR2: GTSNPN and SVGIG (reference sequence). This PCR relied on a set of 60 Vbeta primers and 13 Jbeta primers. Produced via immunoSEQ multiplex PCR; TCRdb's table is partial and in-frame only. This table has about 160,000 clones, roughly 82% appearing once. Details on this clone: Its specificity is unknown.

The source of this sequence is a girl between 10 and 17 years old in good health and CMV-seropositive. The chain couples TRBV30 to TRBJ2-1; D remains unclear. Sequenced: PBMCs. The CDR3, as DNA: TGTGCCTGGAGTGTAGACAACCCCCTCTACAATGAGCAGTTCTTC. Translated, it gives CAWSVDNPLYNEQFF.